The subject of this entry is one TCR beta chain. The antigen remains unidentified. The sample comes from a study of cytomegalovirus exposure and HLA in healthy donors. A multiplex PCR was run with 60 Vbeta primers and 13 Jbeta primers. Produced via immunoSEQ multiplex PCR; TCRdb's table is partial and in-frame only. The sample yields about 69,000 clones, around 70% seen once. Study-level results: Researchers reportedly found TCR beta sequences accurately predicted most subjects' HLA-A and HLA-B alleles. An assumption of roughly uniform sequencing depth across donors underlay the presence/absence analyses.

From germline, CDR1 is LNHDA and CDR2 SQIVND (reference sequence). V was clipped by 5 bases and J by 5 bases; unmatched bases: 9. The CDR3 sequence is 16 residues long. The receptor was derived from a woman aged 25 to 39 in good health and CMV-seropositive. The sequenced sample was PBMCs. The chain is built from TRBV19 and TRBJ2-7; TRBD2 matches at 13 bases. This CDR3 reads CASSSSRTSGSNEQYF. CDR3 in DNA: TGTGCCAGTAGTTCATCTCGGACTAGCGGGAGCAACGAGCAGTACTTC. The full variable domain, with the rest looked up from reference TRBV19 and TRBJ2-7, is DGGITQSPKYLFRKEGQNVTLSCEQNLNHDAMYWYRQDPGQGLRLIYYSQIVNDFQKGDIAEGYSVSREKKESFPLTVTSAQKNPTAFYLCASSSSRTSGSNEQYFGPGTRLTVT.